These 14 T cell receptor delta chains share one sample of origin, sequenced in a study of Vδ1+ human thymocytes. Sequences come from RNA converted to cDNA by reverse transcription. Pooled V-gene forward primers with one constant-region reverse primer generated the CDR3 amplicons by multiplex PCR. TCRdb fed the multiplex PCR reads into CATT to redo clone calling. This table holds about 55,000 delta-chain clones, 15% to 20% found once. Their recognized antigens are unknown. General study results and limits: In the thymus, TRG and TRD repertoires looked highly polyclonal with Gaussian CDR3 lengths.

The sample consisted of Vdelta1+ gamma-delta thymocytes from the thymus. Subset in this sample: FACS-sorted CD3+ TCRalphabeta- TCRVdelta1+ TCRVdelta2- thymocytes. The receptors originated from a boy less than two years old who had congenital heart surgery.

This clone was seen a handful of times. This sequence joins TRDV1 and TRDJ1, with TRDD3 identical over 11 bases. The germline gives CDR1 TSWWSYY, CDR2 QGS. V dropped 1 base and J dropped 3; count of bases not matched to a gene: 10. The CDR3 consists of 18 residues. CDR3 sequence (DNA): TGTGCTCTTGGGGAACGGTTCCTACTGGGGGATAAAGCCGATAAACTCATCTTT. It yields the protein CALGERFLLGDKADKLIF.

V and J are TRDV1 and TRDJ1, with TRDD3 as a possible D gene (6 bases). The CDR3 extends over 21 amino acids. The germline V and J ends were trimmed by 2 bases and 0 bases, with 28 bases remaining between them. Germline V gene sequence: CDR1 TSWWSYY, CDR2 QGS. CDR3 bases: TGTGCTCTTGGGGAATTATCCTCCCAAAGACGGTGGGGGTCGTACACCGATAAACTCATCTTT. Translated: CALGELSSQRRWGSYTDKLIF.

In its sample, this clone was seen a few times. The chain links TRDV1 to TRDJ1; 11 bases fit TRDD3. The CDR3 has 19 residues. Germline V gene sequence: CDR1 TSWWSYY, CDR2 QGS. The V segment lost 4 bases and the J segment 1 base; nucleotides outside the gene matches: 14. The CDR3 nucleotides are TGTGCTCTTGGGGTTCCTACGTTGGTGGGGGATACGGGCACCGATAAACTCATCTTT. This codes for CALGVPTLVGDTGTDKLIF.

V gene TRDV1 combines with J gene TRDJ1; 11 nucleotides match TRDD3. Germline assignment: CDR1 TSWWSYY and CDR2 QGS. With V trimmed by 2 bases and J by 3 bases, 8 bases remained unmatched. The CDR3 covers 17 residues. CDR3 sequence reads: CALGERSYWGISDKLIF. CDR3 nucleotides: TGTGCTCTTGGGGAAAGGTCCTACTGGGGGATATCCGATAAACTCATCTTT.

The chain employs TRDV1 and TRDJ1; no definite D call. Trimming removed 1 base from V and 6 bases from J, with 12 bases in between. Germline V gives CDR1 TSWWSYY, CDR2 QGS. This CDR3 has 14 residues. Here the CDR3 reads CALGERGTHYKLIF. CDR3 DNA sequence: TGTGCTCTTGGGGAACGTGGGACTCATTATAAACTCATCTTT.

Details on this clone: Germline is not matched at one junction end, which may reflect a read error. The sample carries other DNA sequences with the same CDR3. The gene calls are TRAV29/DV5 and TRDJ1, with 12 bases that match TRDD3. Germline CDR1 NSMFDY, CDR2 ISSIKDK. The CDR3 runs 19 residues. CDR3 sequence: CAAKGGSYWGILYTDKLIF. The CDR3 DNA reads TGTGCCGCAAAGGGGGGATCCTACTGGGGGATACTTTACACCGATAAACTCATCTTT.

This clone was detected only a few times. The chain employs TRDV1 and TRDJ1, with 7 bases that match TRDD3. In germline, CDR1 is TSWWSYY, CDR2 QGS. This CDR3 spans 19 amino acids. V lost 0 bases, J lost 0 bases, and 13 bases stayed unmatched. The CDR3 DNA sequence: TGTGCTCTTGGGGAACTGACCCCTACCCTGGGGGCTAACACCGATAAACTCATCTTT. Its translation: CALGELTPTLGANTDKLIF.

The chain carries TRDV1 and TRDJ1; tentatively, D is TRDD2 (5 bases). Trimming took off 3 bases at V and 0 bases at J, with 26 bases between the two ends. Germline V lookup: CDR1 TSWWSYY, CDR2 QGS. The CDR3 runs to 20 residues. CDR3 DNA sequence: TGTGCTCTTGGGGACCACTCTTCCGTTTTCATGCAGGGGTACACCGATAAACTCATCTTT. As protein: CALGDHSSVFMQGYTDKLIF.

This clone was found a few times. The V gene is TRDV1, the J gene TRDJ1; the D is unclear. The CDR3 runs to 16 residues. In germline, CDR1 is TSWWSYY, CDR2 QGS. Trimming took off 4 bases at V and 0 bases at J, with 15 bases between the two ends. The CDR3 DNA reads as TGTGCTCTTGGGGTCCCAAGCGAGGCGTACACCGATAAACTCATCTTT. Its protein is CALGVPSEAYTDKLIF.

This clone was seen a few times. V gene TRDV1 combines with J gene TRDJ1; tentatively, D is TRDD3 (5 bases). Germline CDR1 and CDR2: TSWWSYY and QGS. V lost 2 bases, J lost 2 bases, and 21 bases lay in between. This CDR3 region has 18 residues. CDR3 nucleotide sequence: TGTGCTCTTGGGGAAAAACTGATTGGGGTCAAGCAGACCGATAAACTCATCTTT. As protein: CALGEKLIGVKQTDKLIF.

This clone has only a few counts. The gene calls are TRDV1 and TRDJ1; TRDD2 might be the D (6 bases). This CDR3 contains 13 residues. Trimming removed 5 bases from V and 6 bases from J, with 13 bases in between. Looked up from germline, CDR1 is TSWWSYY and CDR2 is QGS. The CDR3 region is CALGSVLLNKLIF. As DNA, the CDR3 is TGTGCTCTTGGGTCTGTCCTACTAAATAAACTCATCTTT.

The chain uses TRDV1 and TRDJ1, with a tentative D call TRDD2 (6 bases). Trimming shortened V by 3 bases and J by 3 bases, and 20 bases separated the two germline ends. Germline CDR1 TSWWSYY, CDR2 QGS. The CDR3 has 17 amino acids. The CDR3 reads CALGDGPSPSPADKLIF. DNA for the CDR3: TGTGCTCTTGGGGATGGGCCTTCCCCGTCTCCAGCCGATAAACTCATCTTT.

This clone was seen only a few times. This chain uses TRDV1 with TRDJ2; 7 bases are a match to TRDD3. CDR1 is TSWWSYY and CDR2 is QGS in the germline V gene. CDR3 length: 22 amino acids. V was pared by 5 bases and J by 0 bases, with 24 bases of the junction left unmatched. The CDR3 sequence: CALGPKARGRLGDLPLTAQLFF. CDR3 DNA sequence: TGTGCTCTTGGGCCGAAAGCCCGAGGGCGGTTGGGGGACTTACCTTTGACAGCACAACTCTTCTTT.

J is TRDJ1 and V is TRDV1; 9 bases line up with TRDD3. This CDR3 is 26 amino acids long. The J segment lost 0 bases and the V segment lost 0 bases, leaving 32 bases of the junction unmatched. The germline CDR1 and CDR2 sequences are TSWWSYY and QGS. The CDR3 sequence is CALGELGPNFRGIPLAIGRYTDKLIF. CDR3 sequence (DNA): TGTGCTCTTGGGGAACTAGGGCCAAACTTCCGGGGGATACCCTTAGCCATCGGCCGGTACACCGATAAACTCATCTTT.